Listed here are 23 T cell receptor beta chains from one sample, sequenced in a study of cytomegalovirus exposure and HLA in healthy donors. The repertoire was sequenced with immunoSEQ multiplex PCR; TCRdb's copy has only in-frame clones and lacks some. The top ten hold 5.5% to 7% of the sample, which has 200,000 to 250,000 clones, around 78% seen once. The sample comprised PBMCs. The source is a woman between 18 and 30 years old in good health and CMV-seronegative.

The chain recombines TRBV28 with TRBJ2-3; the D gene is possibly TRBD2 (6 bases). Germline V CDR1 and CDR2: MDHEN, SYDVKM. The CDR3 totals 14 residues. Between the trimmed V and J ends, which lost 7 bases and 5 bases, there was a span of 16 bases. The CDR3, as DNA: TGTGCCAGCAAACAAGGGAGTAGCGGAGATACGCAGTATTTT. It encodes CASKQGSSGDTQYF.

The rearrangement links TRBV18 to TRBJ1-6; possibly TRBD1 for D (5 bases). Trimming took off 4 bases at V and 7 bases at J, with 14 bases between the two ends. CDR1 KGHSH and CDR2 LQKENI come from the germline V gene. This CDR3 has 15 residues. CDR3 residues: CASSLRTFGNSPLHF. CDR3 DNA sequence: TGTGCCAGCTCACTACGGACATTCGGGAATTCACCCCTCCACTTT.

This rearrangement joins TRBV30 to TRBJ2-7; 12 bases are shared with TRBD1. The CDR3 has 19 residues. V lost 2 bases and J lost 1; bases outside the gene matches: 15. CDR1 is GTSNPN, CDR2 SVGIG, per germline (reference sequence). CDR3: CAWSTRDRGQLLGSYEQYF. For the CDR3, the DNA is TGTGCCTGGAGTACCCGGGACAGGGGGCAGCTACTGGGATCCTACGAGCAGTACTTC. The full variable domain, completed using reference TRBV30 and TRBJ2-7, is SQTIHQWPATLVQPVGSPLSLECTVEGTSNPNLYWYRQAAGRGLQLLFYSVGIGQISSEVPQNLSASRPQDRQFILSSKKLLLSDSGFYLCAWSTRDRGQLLGSYEQYFGPGTRLTVT.

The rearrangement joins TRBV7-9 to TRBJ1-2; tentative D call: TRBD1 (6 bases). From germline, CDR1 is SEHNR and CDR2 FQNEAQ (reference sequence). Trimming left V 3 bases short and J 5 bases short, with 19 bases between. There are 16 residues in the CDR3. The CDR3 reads CASSFELSGEKYGYTF. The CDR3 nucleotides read TGTGCCAGCAGCTTTGAGCTTTCAGGGGAGAAGTATGGCTACACCTTC.

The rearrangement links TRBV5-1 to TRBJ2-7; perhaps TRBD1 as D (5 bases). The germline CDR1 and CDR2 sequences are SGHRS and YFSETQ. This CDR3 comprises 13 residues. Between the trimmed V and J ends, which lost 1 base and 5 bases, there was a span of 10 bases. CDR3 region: CASSLTGSNEQYF. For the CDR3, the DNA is TGCGCCAGCAGCTTGACAGGTAGCAACGAGCAGTACTTC.

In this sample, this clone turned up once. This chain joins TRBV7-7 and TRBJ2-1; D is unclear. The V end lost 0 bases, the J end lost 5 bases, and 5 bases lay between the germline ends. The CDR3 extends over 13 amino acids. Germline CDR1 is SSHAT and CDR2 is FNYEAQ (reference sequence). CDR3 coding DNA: TGTGCCAGCAGCTTAGCCCCACACAATGAGCAGTTCTTC. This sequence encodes CASSLAPHNEQFF.

For the CDR3, the DNA is TGTGCCAGCAGCGCGACGACAGGTTACGAGCAGTACTTC. The encoded protein is CASSATTGYEQYF. V and J are TRBV5-5 and TRBJ2-7; D might be TRBD1 (6 bases). The CDR3 has 13 amino acids. In germline, CDR1 is SGHKS, CDR2 YYEKEE (reference sequence). Trimming pared 4 bases from V and 4 bases from J, leaving 12 bases between.

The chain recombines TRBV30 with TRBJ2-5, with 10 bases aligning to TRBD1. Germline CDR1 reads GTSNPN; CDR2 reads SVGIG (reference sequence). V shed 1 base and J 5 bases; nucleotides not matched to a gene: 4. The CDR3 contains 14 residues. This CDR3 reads CAWSEGQGLETQYF. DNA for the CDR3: TGTGCCTGGAGTGAGGGACAGGGGCTGGAGACCCAGTACTTC.

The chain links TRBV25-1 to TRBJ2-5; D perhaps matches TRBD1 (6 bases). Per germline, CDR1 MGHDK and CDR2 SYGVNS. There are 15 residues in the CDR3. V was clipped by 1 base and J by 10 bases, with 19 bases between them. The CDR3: CASSESAGVLRSQYF. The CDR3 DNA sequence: TGTGCCAGCAGTGAATCGGCAGGGGTGCTCAGGAGCCAGTACTTC. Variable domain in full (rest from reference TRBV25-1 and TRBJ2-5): EADIYQTPRYLVIGTGKKITLECSQTMGHDKMYWYQQDPGMELHLIHYSYGVNSTEKGDLSSESTVSRIRTEHFPLTLESARPSHTSQYLCASSESAGVLRSQYFGPGTRLLVL.

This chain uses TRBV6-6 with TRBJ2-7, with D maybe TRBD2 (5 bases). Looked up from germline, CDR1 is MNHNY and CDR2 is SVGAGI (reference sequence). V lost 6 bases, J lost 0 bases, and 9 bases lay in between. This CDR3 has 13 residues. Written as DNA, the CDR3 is TGTGCCAGCAGGAGCGGAAGCTCCTACGAGCAGTACTTC. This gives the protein CASRSGSSYEQYF.

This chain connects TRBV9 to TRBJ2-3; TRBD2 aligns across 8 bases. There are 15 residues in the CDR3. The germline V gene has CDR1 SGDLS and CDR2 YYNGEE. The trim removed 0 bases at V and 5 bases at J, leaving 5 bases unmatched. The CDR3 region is CASSVGSGSIDTQYF. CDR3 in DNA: TGTGCCAGCAGCGTAGGAAGCGGGAGTATAGATACGCAGTATTTT.

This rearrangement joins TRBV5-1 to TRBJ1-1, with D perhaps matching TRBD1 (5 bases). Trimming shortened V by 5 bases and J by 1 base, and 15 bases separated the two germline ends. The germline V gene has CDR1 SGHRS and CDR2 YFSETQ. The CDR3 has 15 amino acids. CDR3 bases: TGCGCCAGCAGGTCGGCAGGGTCGTGGAACACTGAAGCTTTCTTT. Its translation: CASRSAGSWNTEAFF. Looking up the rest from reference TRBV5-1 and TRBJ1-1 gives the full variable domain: KAGVTQTPRYLIKTRGQQVTLSCSPISGHRSVSWYQQTPGQGLQFLFEYFSETQRNKGNFPGRFSGRQFSNSRSEMNVSTLELGDSALYLCASRSAGSWNTEAFFGQGTRLTVV.

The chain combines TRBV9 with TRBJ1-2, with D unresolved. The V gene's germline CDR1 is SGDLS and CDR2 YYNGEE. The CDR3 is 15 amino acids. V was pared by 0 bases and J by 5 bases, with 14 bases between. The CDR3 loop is CASSVATAPGYGYTF. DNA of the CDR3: TGTGCCAGCAGCGTAGCTACCGCCCCGGGTTATGGCTACACCTTC.

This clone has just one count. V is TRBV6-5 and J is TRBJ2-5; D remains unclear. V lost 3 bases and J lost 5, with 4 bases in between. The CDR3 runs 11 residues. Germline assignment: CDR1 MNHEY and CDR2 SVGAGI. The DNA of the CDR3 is TGTGCCAGCAGTTATGGTGAGACCCAGTACTTC. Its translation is CASSYGETQYF.

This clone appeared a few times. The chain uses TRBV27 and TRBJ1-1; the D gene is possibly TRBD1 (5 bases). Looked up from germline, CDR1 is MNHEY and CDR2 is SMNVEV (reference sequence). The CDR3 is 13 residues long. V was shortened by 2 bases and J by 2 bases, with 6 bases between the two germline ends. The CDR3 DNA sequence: TGTGCCAGCAGTTTAACAGGTAACACTGAAGCTTTCTTT. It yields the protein CASSLTGNTEAFF.

The CDR3 nucleotides are TGTGCCAGCAGCGTAAACTCGGACGGGACCCTGGGGCAGTTCTTC. Translating gives CASSVNSDGTLGQFF. V gene TRBV9 combines with J gene TRBJ2-1; TRBD1 or TRBD2 may be the D gene (5 bases each). CDR3 length: 15 residues. Germline CDR1 SGDLS, CDR2 YYNGEE. V lost 1 base, J lost 12 bases, and 20 bases lay in between.

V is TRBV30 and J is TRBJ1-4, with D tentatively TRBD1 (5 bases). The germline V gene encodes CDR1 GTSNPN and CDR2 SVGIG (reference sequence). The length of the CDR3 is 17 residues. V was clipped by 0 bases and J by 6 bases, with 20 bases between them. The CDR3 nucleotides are TGTGCCTGGAGTGTTCTGCCACCGGGACCGAAGTATGAAAAACTGTTTTTT. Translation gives CAWSVLPPGPKYEKLFF.

The CDR3 sequence is CAWSLTGGPYGYTF. The CDR3 bases are TGTGCCTGGAGTTTGACAGGGGGCCCGTATGGCTACACCTTC. The chain carries TRBV30 and TRBJ1-2, with 10 bases identical to TRBD1. CDR3 size: 14 residues. In germline, CDR1 is GTSNPN, CDR2 SVGIG (reference sequence). Unmatched junction bases numbered 5, after V lost 2 bases and J lost 5 bases.

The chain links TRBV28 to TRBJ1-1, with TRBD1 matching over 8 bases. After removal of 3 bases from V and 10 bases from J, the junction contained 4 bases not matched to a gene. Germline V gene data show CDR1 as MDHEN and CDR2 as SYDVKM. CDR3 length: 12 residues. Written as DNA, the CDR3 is TGTGCCAGCAGTTTCCGCGACAGGGGAGCTTTCTTT. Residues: CASSFRDRGAFF.

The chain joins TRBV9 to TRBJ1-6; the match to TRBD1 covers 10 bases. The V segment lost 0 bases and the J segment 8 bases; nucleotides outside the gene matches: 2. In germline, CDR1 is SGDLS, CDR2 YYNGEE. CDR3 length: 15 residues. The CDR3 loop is CASSVAGTGDSPLHF. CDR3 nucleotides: TGTGCCAGCAGCGTAGCGGGGACAGGGGATTCACCCCTCCACTTT. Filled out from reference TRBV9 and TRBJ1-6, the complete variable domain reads DSGVTQTPKHLITATGQRVTLRCSPRSGDLSVYWYQQSLDQGLQFLIQYYNGEERAKGNILERFSAQQFPDLHSELNLSSLELGDSALYFCASSVAGTGDSPLHFGNGTRLTVT.

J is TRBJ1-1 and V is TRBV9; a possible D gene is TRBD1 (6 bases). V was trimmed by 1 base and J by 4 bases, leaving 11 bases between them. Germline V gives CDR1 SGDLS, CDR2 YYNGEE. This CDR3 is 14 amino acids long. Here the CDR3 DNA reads TGTGCCAGCAGCGTAAAGACAGGAGGCACTGAAGCTTTCTTT. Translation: CASSVKTGGTEAFF.

CDR3 loop: CASSLVDADTQYF. In nucleotides, the CDR3 is TGTGCCAGCAGCTTAGTGGATGCAGATACGCAGTATTTT. The chain is built from TRBV7-8 and TRBJ2-3; D unclear. The CDR3 has 13 residues. CDR1 and CDR2 from the germline V gene are SGHVS and FQNEAQ. The V gene lost 1 base and the J gene lost 4 bases, with 6 bases spanning the gap.

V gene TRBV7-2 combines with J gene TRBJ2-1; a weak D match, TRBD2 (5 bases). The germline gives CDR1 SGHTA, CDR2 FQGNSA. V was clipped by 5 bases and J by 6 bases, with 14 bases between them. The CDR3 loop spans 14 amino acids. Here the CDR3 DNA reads TGTGCCAGCAGCCCAACAGCGGCTAGCAATGAGCAGTTCTTC. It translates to CASSPTAASNEQFF.